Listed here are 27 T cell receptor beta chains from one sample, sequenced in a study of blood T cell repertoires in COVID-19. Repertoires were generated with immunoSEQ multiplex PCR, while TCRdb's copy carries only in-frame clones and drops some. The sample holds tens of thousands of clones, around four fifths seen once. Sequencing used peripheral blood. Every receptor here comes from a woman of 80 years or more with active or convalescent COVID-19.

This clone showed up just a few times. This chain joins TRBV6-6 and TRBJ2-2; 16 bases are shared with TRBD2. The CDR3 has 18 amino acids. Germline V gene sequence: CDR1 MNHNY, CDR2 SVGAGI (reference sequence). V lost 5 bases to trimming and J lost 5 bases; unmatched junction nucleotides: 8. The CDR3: CASSPGTSGRAKTGELFF. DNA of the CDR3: TGTGCCAGCAGTCCCGGGACTAGCGGGAGGGCCAAAACCGGGGAGCTGTTTTTT.

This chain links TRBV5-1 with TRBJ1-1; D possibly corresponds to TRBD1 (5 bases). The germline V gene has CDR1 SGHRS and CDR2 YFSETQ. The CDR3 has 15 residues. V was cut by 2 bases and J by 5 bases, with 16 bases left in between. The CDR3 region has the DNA TGCGCCAGCAGCTTAGAAGCCCGGGAGGGGACTGAAGCTTTCTTT. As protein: CASSLEAREGTEAFF.

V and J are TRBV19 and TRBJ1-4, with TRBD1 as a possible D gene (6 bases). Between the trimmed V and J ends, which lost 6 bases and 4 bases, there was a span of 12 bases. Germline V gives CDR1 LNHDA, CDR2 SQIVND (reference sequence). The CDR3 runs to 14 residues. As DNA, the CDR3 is TGTGCCAGTAGCCCAGGGGTGGGTAATGAAAAACTGTTTTTT. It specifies CASSPGVGNEKLFF. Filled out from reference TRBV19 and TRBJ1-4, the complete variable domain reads DGGITQSPKYLFRKEGQNVTLSCEQNLNHDAMYWYRQDPGQGLRLIYYSQIVNDFQKGDIAEGYSVSREKKESFPLTVTSAQKNPTAFYLCASSPGVGNEKLFFGSGTQLSVL.

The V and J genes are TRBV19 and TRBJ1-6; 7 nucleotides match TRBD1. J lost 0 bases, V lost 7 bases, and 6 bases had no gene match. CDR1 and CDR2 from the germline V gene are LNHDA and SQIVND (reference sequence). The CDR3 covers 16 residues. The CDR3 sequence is CASTGQQSSYNSPLHF. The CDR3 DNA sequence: TGTGCCAGTACGGGACAGCAGAGCTCCTATAATTCACCCCTCCACTTT.

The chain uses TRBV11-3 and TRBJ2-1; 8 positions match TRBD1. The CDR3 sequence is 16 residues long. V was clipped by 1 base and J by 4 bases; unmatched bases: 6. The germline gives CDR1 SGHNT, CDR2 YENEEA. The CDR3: CASSLVGDRSYNEQFF. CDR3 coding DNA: TGTGCCAGCAGCTTAGTGGGGGACAGGAGTTACAATGAGCAGTTCTTC.

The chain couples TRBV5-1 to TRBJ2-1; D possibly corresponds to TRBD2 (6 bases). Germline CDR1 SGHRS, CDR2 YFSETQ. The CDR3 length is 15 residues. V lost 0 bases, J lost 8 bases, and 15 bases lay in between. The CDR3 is CASSLAGASEDEQFF. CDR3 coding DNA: TGCGCCAGCAGCTTGGCCGGAGCTAGCGAGGATGAGCAGTTCTTC. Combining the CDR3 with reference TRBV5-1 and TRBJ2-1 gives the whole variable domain KAGVTQTPRYLIKTRGQQVTLSCSPISGHRSVSWYQQTPGQGLQFLFEYFSETQRNKGNFPGRFSGRQFSNSRSEMNVSTLELGDSALYLCASSLAGASEDEQFFGPGTRLTVL.

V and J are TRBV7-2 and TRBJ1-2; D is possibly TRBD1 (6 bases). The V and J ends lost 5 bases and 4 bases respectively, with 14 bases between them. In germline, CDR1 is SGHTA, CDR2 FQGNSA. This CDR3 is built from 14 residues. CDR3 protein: CASSKGGLAYGYTF. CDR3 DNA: TGTGCCAGCAGCAAAGGGGGTTTGGCCTATGGCTACACCTTC.

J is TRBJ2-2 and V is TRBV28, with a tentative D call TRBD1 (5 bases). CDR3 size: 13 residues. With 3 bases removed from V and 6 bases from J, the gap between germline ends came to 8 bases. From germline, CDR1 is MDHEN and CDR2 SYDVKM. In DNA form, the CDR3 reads TGTGCCAGCAGTTTGCAGGGTTCCGGGGAGCTGTTTTTT. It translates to CASSLQGSGELFF.

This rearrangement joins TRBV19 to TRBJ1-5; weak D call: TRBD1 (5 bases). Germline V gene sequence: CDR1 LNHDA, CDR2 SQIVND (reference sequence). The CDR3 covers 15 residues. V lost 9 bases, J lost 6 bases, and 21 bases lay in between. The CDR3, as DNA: TGTGCCAGCCGGTTTAATGTAGGGGTTACTCAGCCCCAGCATTTT. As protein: CASRFNVGVTQPQHF.

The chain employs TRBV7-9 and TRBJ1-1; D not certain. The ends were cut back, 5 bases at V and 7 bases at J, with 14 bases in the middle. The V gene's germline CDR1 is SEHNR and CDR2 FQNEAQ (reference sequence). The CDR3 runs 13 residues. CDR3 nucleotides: TGTGCCAGCAGCCCAAGAGGTCGAGATGAAGCTTTCTTT. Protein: CASSPRGRDEAFF.

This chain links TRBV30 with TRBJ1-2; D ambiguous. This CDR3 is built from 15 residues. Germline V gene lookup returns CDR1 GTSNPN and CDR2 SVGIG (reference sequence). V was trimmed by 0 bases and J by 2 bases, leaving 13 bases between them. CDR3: CAWSVRVRGNYGYTF. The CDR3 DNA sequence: TGTGCCTGGAGTGTACGTGTCAGAGGGAACTATGGCTACACCTTC.

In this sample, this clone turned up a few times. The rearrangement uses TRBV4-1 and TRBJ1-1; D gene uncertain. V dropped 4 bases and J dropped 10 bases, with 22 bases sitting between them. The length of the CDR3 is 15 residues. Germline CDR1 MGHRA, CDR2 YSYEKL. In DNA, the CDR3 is TGCGCCAGCAGCCCGCCAATTGGAGGGAGGTTGGGAGCTTTCTTT. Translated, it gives CASSPPIGGRLGAFF.

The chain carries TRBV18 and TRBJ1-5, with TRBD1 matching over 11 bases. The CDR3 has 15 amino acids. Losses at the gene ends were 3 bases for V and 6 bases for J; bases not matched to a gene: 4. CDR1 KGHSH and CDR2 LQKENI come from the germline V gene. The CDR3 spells CASSPGTGGGQPQHF. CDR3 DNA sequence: TGTGCCAGCTCACCCGGGACAGGGGGAGGTCAGCCCCAGCATTTT. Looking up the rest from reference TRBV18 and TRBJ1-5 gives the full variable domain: NAGVMQNPRHLVRRRGQEARLRCSPMKGHSHVYWYRQLPEEGLKFMVYLQKENIIDESGMPKERFSAEFPKEGPSILRIQQVVRGDSAAYFCASSPGTGGGQPQHFGDGTRLSIL.

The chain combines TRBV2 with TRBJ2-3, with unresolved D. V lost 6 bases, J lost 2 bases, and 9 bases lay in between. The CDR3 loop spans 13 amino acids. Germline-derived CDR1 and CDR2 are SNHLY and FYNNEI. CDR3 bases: TGTGCCAGCAGCTTCGGTAACACAGATACGCAGTATTTT. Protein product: CASSFGNTDTQYF.

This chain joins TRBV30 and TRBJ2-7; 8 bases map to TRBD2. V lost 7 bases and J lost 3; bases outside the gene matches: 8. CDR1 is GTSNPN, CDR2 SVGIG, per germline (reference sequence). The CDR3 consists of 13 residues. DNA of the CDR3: TGTGCCTCTGCAGCGGGAGCAAACTACGAGCAGTACTTC. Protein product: CASAAGANYEQYF.

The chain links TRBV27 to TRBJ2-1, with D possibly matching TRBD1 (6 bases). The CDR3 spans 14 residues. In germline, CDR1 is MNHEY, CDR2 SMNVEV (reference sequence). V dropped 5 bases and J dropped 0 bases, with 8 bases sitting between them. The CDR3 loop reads CASSRTASYNEQFF. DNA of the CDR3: TGTGCCAGCAGTCGGACAGCCTCCTACAATGAGCAGTTCTTC.

For the CDR3, the DNA is TGTGCCGCGCGGGGGCAGAACACCGGGGAGCTGTTTTTT. Translated, it gives CAARGQNTGELFF. The chain joins TRBV10-3 to TRBJ2-2; D perhaps matches TRBD2 (7 bases). In germline, CDR1 is ENHRY, CDR2 SYGVKD. Trimming left V 11 bases short and J 1 base short, with 11 bases between. This CDR3 has 13 amino acids.

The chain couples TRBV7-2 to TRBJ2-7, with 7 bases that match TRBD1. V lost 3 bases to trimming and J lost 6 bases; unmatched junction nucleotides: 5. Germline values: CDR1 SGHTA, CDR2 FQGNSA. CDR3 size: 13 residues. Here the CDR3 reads CASSFQTGSEQYF. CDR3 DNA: TGTGCCAGCAGCTTTCAGACAGGGAGCGAGCAGTACTTC.

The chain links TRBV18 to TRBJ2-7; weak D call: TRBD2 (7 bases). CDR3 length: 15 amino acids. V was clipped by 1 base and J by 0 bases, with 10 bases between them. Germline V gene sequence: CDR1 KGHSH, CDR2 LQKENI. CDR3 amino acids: CASSPQGGFSYEQYF. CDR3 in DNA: TGTGCCAGCTCACCACAGGGGGGGTTCTCCTACGAGCAGTACTTC.

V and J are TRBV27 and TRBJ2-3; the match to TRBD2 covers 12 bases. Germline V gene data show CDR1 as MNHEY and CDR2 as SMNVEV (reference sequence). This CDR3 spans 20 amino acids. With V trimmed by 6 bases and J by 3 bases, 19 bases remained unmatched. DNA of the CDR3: TGTGCCAGCAGGTGGAGGGCTAGCGGGAGGGAGCCAAGGGGGACAGATACGCAGTATTTT. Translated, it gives CASRWRASGREPRGTDTQYF.

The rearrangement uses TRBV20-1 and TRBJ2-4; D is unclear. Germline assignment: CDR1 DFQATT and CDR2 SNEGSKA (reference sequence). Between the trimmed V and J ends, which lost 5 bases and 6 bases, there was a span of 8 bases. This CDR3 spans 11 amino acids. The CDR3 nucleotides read TGCAGTGCTGGTCCGGGAAACATTCAGTACTTC. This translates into CSAGPGNIQYF.

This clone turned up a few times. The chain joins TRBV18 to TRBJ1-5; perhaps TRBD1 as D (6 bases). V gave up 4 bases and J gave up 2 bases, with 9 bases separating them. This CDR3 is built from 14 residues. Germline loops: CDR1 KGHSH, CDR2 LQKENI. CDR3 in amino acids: CASSQGVGNQPQHF. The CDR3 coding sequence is TGTGCCAGCTCACAGGGGGTAGGCAATCAGCCCCAGCATTTT.

The CDR3 is CAWSLERQGYEQYF. The CDR3 nucleotides read TGTGCCTGGAGCCTCGAGAGGCAGGGCTACGAGCAGTACTTC. The V and J genes are TRBV30 and TRBJ2-7; a possible D gene is TRBD1 (5 bases). Trimming took 3 bases from V and 3 from J, leaving 15 bases between them. The CDR3 extends over 14 amino acids. Germline V CDR1 and CDR2: GTSNPN, SVGIG (reference sequence).

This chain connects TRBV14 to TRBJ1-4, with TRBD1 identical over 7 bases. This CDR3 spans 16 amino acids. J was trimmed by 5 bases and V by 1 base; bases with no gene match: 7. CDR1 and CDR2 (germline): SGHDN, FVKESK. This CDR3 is CASSQVAGTANEKLFF. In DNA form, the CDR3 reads TGTGCCAGCAGCCAAGTAGCCGGGACAGCCAATGAAAAACTGTTTTTT.

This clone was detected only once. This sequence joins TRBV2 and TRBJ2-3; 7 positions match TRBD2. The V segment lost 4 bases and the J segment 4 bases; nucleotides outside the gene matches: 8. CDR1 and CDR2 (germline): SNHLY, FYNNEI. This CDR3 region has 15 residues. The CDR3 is CASSVGGSYADTQYF. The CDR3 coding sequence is TGTGCCAGCAGTGTAGGCGGGAGCTATGCAGATACGCAGTATTTT.

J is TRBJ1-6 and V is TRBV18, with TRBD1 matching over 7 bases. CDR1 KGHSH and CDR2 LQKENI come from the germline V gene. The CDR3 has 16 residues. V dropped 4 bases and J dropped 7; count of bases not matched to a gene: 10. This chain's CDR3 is CASSRTGTGENSPLHF. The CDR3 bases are TGTGCCAGCTCACGAACCGGCACAGGGGAGAATTCACCCCTCCACTTT.

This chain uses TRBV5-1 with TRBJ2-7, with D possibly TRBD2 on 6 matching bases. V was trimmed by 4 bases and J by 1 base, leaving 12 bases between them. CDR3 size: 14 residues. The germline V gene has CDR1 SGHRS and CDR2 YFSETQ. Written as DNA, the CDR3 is TGCGCCAGCAGCCCGGGGGACGAGTCCTACGAGCAGTACTTC. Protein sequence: CASSPGDESYEQYF. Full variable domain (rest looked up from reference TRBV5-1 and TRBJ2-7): KAGVTQTPRYLIKTRGQQVTLSCSPISGHRSVSWYQQTPGQGLQFLFEYFSETQRNKGNFPGRFSGRQFSNSRSEMNVSTLELGDSALYLCASSPGDESYEQYFGPGTRLTVT.